This T cell receptor (beta chain) was recovered during a study of memory CD4+ T cells and cytomegalovirus serostatus. The germline V gene has CDR1 LNHDA and CDR2 SQIVND (reference sequence). This CDR3 comprises 15 residues. J lost 3 bases, V lost 6 bases, and 9 bases had no gene match. The sort gate was single viable CD3+CD4+CD8-CD45RO+ cells for memory CD4+ T cells. Repertoires were generated with immunoSEQ multiplex PCR, while TCRdb's copy carries only in-frame clones and drops some. Here the sample spans around 60,000 clones, 82% being singletons. The chain recombines TRBV19 with TRBJ1-2, with 8 bases aligning to TRBD1. Sequencing was done on a sample of memory CD4+ T cells from blood. This TCR was recovered from an adult in good health and CMV-seronegative. CDR3 amino acids: CASSTIRTGYYGYTF. The CDR3 bases are TGTGCCAGTAGCACCATTCGGACAGGGTACTATGGCTACACCTTC.